This T cell receptor beta chain was recorded in a study of identical twins. TCRdb fed the 5' RACE reads into MiXCR, producing one record per CDR3 protein. The sample has about 250,000 distinct CDR3 sequences, more than 12% seen once. This clonotype was seen a few times. CDR1 and CDR2 from the germline V gene are SGHTA and FQGNSA. Germline trimming cut 5 bases from V and 3 bases from J; bases unmatched to any gene: 7. This CDR3 contains 15 residues. The sequence was obtained from a woman aged 18-35 years in good health. V usage is TRBV7-2 and J usage is TRBJ2-7, with 10 nucleotides matching TRBD2. Input material: memory (CD45RO+) T cells sorted from blood. The CDR3 nucleotides are TGTGCCAGCAGCGTCACTAGCGGGATGATCTACGAGCAGTACTTC. Protein: CASSVTSGMIYEQYF.